This entry features one T cell receptor (beta chain) sequence. The data belong to a study of blood T cell repertoires in COVID-19. Across the study: Material from acute and convalescent COVID-19 was sourced from the United States, Italy and Spain.

Germline CDR1 reads WNHNN; CDR2 reads SYGVQD (reference sequence). The V and J ends lost 2 bases and 4 bases, in that order; junction bases with no gene match: 5. The CDR3 is 15 residues long. The repertoire was sequenced with immunoSEQ multiplex PCR; TCRdb's copy has only in-frame clones and lacks some. The repertoire holds approximately 360,000 clones, with 80% to 85% as singletons. Self-reported history from a screening survey and questionnaire set each donor's cohort. This chain uses TRBV10-1 with TRBJ2-7; 10 bases align to TRBD1. This TCR came from a woman in her forties or fifties who had recovered from COVID-19. Source material: PBMCs or T cells enriched from blood (not recorded which). The chain's CDR3 is CASSERDRGRYEQYF. CDR3 DNA: TGCGCCAGCAGTGAGCGGGACAGGGGCCGTTACGAGCAGTACTTC.